This record covers a single TCR beta chain. This receptor's antigen is unknown. No base qualities exist here, and no much larger clone lies one base off it. The library came from the immunoSEQ multiplex PCR assay. TCRdb's version of the immuneACCESS table is confined to in-frame rearrangements and falls short of the full clone set. An unresolved V gene accounts for under half of the shortfall where checked; the remainder is of unknown origin. A total of roughly 45,000 clones appear in this sample, about 91% of them only once. Jointly, the top ten make up about 8.1% of the sample. The data originate from a study of T cell changes during pregnancy in multiple sclerosis (dated by TCRdb to between 2017 and 2020). Regarding the study in general: The study examined how the T cell repertoire changed over the course of pregnancy in women with multiple sclerosis.

Trimming leaves V shorter by 5 bases and J shorter by 3 bases, with the junction holding 8 bases beyond the gene matches. CDR1 and CDR2, looked up from the germline V gene (reference sequence), are LNHDA and SQIVND. Including cysteine and phenylalanine, the CDR3 has 15 amino acids. The sequence is cut down to CDR3 DNA, 45 bases in frame from base 1. The starting material was CD8+ T cells from peripheral blood mononuclear cells, obtained after pregnancy. This chain joins TRBV19 to TRBJ1-2; TRBD1 aligns with 8 central bases. The clonotype originates from a female donor with multiple sclerosis, enrolled in a pregnancy study. CDR3 reads: CASSLRDRPHYGYTF. The DNA sequence is TGTGCCAGTAGTCTAAGGGACAGGCCGCACTATGGCTACACCTTC.